Listed below are T cell receptor beta chains from one sample, sequenced in a study of beta chain features in type 1 diabetes. The assay was immunoSEQ multiplex PCR, and TCRdb's table has in-frame clones only and misses some. The table lists some 640,000 clones, about 14% of them singletons. Source material: naive CD4+ T cells from blood. All receptors derive from a man between 18 and 35 years old with type 1 diabetes. CDR3s include the opening cysteine and the closing phenylalanine or tryptophan. D genes are given only for firm matches. A row's size may be missing; if present it is once, few, many or a size class.

clone size	J gene	V gene	D gene	CDR3 protein	CDR3 DNA
few	TRBJ2-3	TRBV7-2	.	CASGEYTDTQYF	TGTGCTTCAGGGGAATACACAGATACGCAGTATTTT
few	TRBJ1-2	TRBV19	.	CASGAIPGTYGYTF	TGTGCCAGCGGGGCGATTCCGGGAACTTATGGCTACACCTTC
few	TRBJ2-3	TRBV7-3	.	CASSPAGATTDTQYF	TGTGCCAGCAGCCCCGCGGGGGCGACTACAGATACGCAGTATTTT
.	TRBJ2-1	TRBV11-1	TRBD2	CASSPGGGNEQFF	TGTGCCAGCAGCCCCGGGGGGGGCAATGAGCAGTTCTTC
.	TRBJ2-7	TRBV7-2	TRBD1	CASSQNSGGIYEQYF	TGTGCCAGCAGCCAAAACTCAGGGGGTATCTACGAGCAGTACTTC
.	TRBJ1-1	TRBV5-6	.	CASSLAEGSGAFF	TGTGCCAGCAGCTTGGCCGAGGGGAGTGGAGCTTTCTTT
.	TRBJ1-2	TRBV28	TRBD1	CASSSGQGANYGYTF	TGTGCCAGCAGTTCAGGACAGGGGGCAAACTATGGCTACACCTTC
few	TRBJ2-7	TRBV7-2	.	CASSFGAPGEQYF	TGTGCCAGCAGCTTCGGGGCTCCCGGGGAGCAGTACTTC
.	TRBJ1-2	TRBV7-3	.	CASSQGPRNGYTF	TGTGCCAGCAGCCAGGGGCCCAGGAATGGCTACACCTTC
.	TRBJ1-1	TRBV28	.	CASSSPGWPAEAFF	TGTGCCAGCAGTTCACCAGGGTGGCCGGCTGAAGCTTTCTTT
few	TRBJ2-2	TRBV9	.	CASSVIATGELFF	TGTGCCAGCAGCGTTATAGCTACCGGGGAGCTGTTTTTT
few	TRBJ2-3	TRBV2	TRBD2	CASRGDYTDTQYF	TGTGCCAGCAGAGGGGACTATACAGATACGCAGTATTTT
few	TRBJ2-7	TRBV28	TRBD1	CASTTTGGVGEQYF	TGTGCCAGCACCACGACAGGGGGAGTAGGCGAGCAGTACTTC
.	TRBJ1-5	TRBV30	.	CAWRPWPQHF	TGTGCCTGGAGGCCCTGGCCCCAGCATTTT
.	TRBJ1-1	TRBV7-9	.	CASSPRWSGNTEAFF	TGTGCCAGCAGCCCACGTTGGAGCGGGAACACTGAAGCTTTCTTT
.	TRBJ2-3	TRBV5-1	.	CASSLSAGDTQYF	TGCGCCAGCAGCCTGTCTGCAGGAGATACGCAGTATTTT
.	TRBJ1-1	TRBV5-6	TRBD1	CASSLVRGHTEAFF	TGTGCCAGCAGCTTGGTCAGGGGGCACACTGAAGCTTTCTTT
few	TRBJ2-3	TRBV5-4	TRBD1	CATSDGGTGVNTQYF	TGTGCCACCTCAGACGGGGGGACAGGGGTAAATACGCAGTATTTT
.	TRBJ2-4	TRBV15	.	CATSKGGLRGSLLAKNIQYF	TGTGCCACCAGCAAAGGCGGTTTAAGGGGATCCCTTCTAGCCAAAAACATTCAGTACTTC
few	TRBJ2-4	TRBV28	.	CASSDGVPNDF	TGTGCCAGCAGTGACGGGGTCCCGAACGACTTC
.	TRBJ1-1	TRBV11-2	.	CASSRNRARMNTEAFF	TGTGCCAGCAGCCGGAACAGGGCTAGAATGAACACTGAAGCTTTCTTT
.	TRBJ1-1	TRBV15	.	CATSRTENTEAFF	TGTGCCACCAGCAGAACAGAGAACACTGAAGCTTTCTTT
.	TRBJ2-3	TRBV30	.	CAWTSGGGPDTQYF	TGTGCCTGGACATCAGGGGGAGGCCCAGATACGCAGTATTTT
.	TRBJ2-1	TRBV4-3	.	CASSQVPSYNEQFF	TGCGCCAGCAGCCAAGTTCCCTCCTACAATGAGCAGTTCTTC
.	TRBJ2-5	TRBV2	.	CASTQSTGPETQYF	TGTGCCAGCACCCAATCCACCGGGCCAGAGACCCAGTACTTC
.	TRBJ2-7	TRBV5-4	TRBD2	CASSSVAGRGSEQYF	TGTGCCAGCAGCTCAGTAGCGGGAAGGGGGAGTGAGCAGTACTTC
few	TRBJ2-3	TRBV2	TRBD2	CASREPGLEAADTQYF	TGTGCCAGCAGAGAACCGGGACTAGAGGCGGCAGATACGCAGTATTTT
few	TRBJ2-3	TRBV29-1	.	CSVGHRLLTDTQYF	TGCAGCGTTGGACACCGGCTGCTTACAGATACGCAGTATTTT
few	TRBJ2-6	TRBV5-1	.	CASGSSGANVLTF	TGCGCCAGCGGGAGCTCTGGGGCCAACGTCCTGACTTTC
.	TRBJ1-2	TRBV10-3	.	CAISEGVGAGGYTF	TGTGCCATCAGTGAAGGAGTGGGGGCTGGTGGCTACACCTTC
few	TRBJ2-2	TRBV6-1	TRBD2	CASSALFPGLDNTGELFF	TGTGCCAGCAGTGCCCTCTTCCCGGGACTAGATAACACCGGGGAGCTGTTTTTT
.	TRBJ2-1	TRBV20-1	.	CSAPDLTEQFF	TGCAGTGCTCCGGACCTTACTGAGCAGTTCTTC